These T cell receptor beta chains were read from a single sample in a study of blood T cell repertoires in COVID-19. Profiling relied on immunoSEQ multiplex PCR, and the TCRdb table lists in-frame clones only, not all of them. The table includes some 70,000 clones, about 91% detected once. The material sequenced was peripheral blood. Receptors were obtained from a woman between 65 and 79 years old with acute or convalescent COVID-19. Both conserved end residues are part of each CDR3. The D gene is left open where the match is weak. A row's size may be missing; if present it is once, few, many or a size class.

>.|TRBJ1-5|.|TRBV18
TGTGCCAGCTCACCAGCTGAGCGGAGGGCCCAGCATTTT
CASSPAERRAQHF
>.|TRBJ1-6|few|TRBV11-2
TGTGCCAGCAGCTCCATCACAGGGATTGGTAATTCACCCCTCCACTTT
CASSSITGIGNSPLHF
>.|TRBJ1-1|.|TRBV28
TGTGCCAGCAGTGATCCGGGAGGGGGGACTGAAGCTTTCTTT
CASSDPGGGTEAFF
>.|TRBJ1-5|.|TRBV6-5
TGTGCCAGCACGTATAATAGCAATCAGCCCCAGCATTTT
CASTYNSNQPQHF
>.|TRBJ2-2|.|TRBV18
TGTGCCAGCTCACCCGCTACTAGCACCGGGGAGCTGTTTTTT
CASSPATSTGELFF
>TRBD1|TRBJ2-7|.|TRBV4-2
TGTGCCAGCAGCCAAGCCATGGCCGGGACAGGGGGCAACGAGCAGTACTTC
CASSQAMAGTGGNEQYF
>.|TRBJ1-2|.|TRBV2
TGTGCCAGCAGTGTAACAGACTATGGCTACACCTTC
CASSVTDYGYTF
>.|TRBJ1-1|.|TRBV7-9
TGTGCCAGCAGCGGCCGACCGGGAGCCGGGGCTTTCTTT
CASSGRPGAGAFF
>.|TRBJ1-4|.|TRBV20-1
TGCAGTGCTGGTGGGGGCAGTGAAAAACTGTTTTTT
CSAGGGSEKLFF
>TRBD1|TRBJ1-5|.|TRBV18
TGTGCCAGCTCCCGACAGGGGGCTGATCAGCCCCAGCATTTT
CASSRQGADQPQHF
>.|TRBJ1-2|.|TRBV25-1
TGTGCCAGCAGCCCGCAGACTAACTATGGCTACACCTTC
CASSPQTNYGYTF